This TCR beta chain was documented in a study of CD8+ T cells in alopecia areata. For the study at large: Treated patients received oral tofacitinib, 5 to 10 mg twice daily.

A word on this clone: The same CDR3 can be traced to other DNA sequences in this sample.

The CDR3 consists of 15 residues. Trimming cost V 0 bases and J 4 bases, with 11 bases left between them. Per germline, CDR1 SGHKS and CDR2 YYEKEE (reference sequence). The study team obtained lesional scalp punch biopsies and peripheral blood from alopecia areata patients. TCR sequencing used cDNA made by reverse transcription of extracted RNA. Libraries were prepared by immunoSEQ multiplex PCR; TCRdb keeps only in-frame clonotypes and omits some of them. The data hold about 130,000 clones, with approximately 53% observed a single time. The receptor was derived from a human donor with alopecia areata. Material: CD4+ T cells sorted from blood, obtained at week 0. The chain joins TRBV5-5 to TRBJ1-5; D is unclear. The CDR3 region is CASSLDTVRNQPQHF. DNA of the CDR3: TGTGCCAGCAGCTTGGACACAGTACGGAATCAGCCCCAGCATTTT.